Each of the 12 T cell receptor beta chains below was sequenced from the same sample in a study of technical replicates of blood from several donors. Sequencing was performed with immunoSEQ multiplex PCR; in TCRdb, only in-frame clones are kept and a portion is missing. The profile shows around 90,000 clones, 94% of them singletons. The sequenced sample consisted of T cells isolated from PBMCs. The receptors derive from a human donor in good health.

This clone was detected once. This rearrangement joins TRBV9 to TRBJ1-6; 10 positions match TRBD1. CDR1 and CDR2 (germline): SGDLS, YYNGEE. The CDR3 runs to 17 residues. With 1 base clipped from V and 8 bases from J, the junction kept 9 bases outside the gene matches. Here the CDR3 reads CASSVTPSDRGDSPLHF. CDR3 nucleotide sequence: TGTGCCAGCAGCGTAACCCCCTCGGACAGGGGGGATTCACCCCTCCACTTT.

The chain combines TRBV28 with TRBJ2-5, with D tentatively TRBD1 (7 bases). V lost 10 bases and J 3 bases, leaving 15 bases between the germline ends. Germline loops: CDR1 MDHEN, CDR2 SYDVKM. CDR3 size: 13 residues. The CDR3 spells CATRRGVEETQYF. In nucleotides, the CDR3 is TGTGCCACCCGCAGGGGGGTGGAAGAGACCCAGTACTTC.

The chain combines TRBV19 with TRBJ2-7; TRBD1 might be the D (5 bases). Deletions cut 7 bases from V and 7 bases from J, with 11 bases between. The CDR3 is 11 residues long. Germline assignment: CDR1 LNHDA and CDR2 SQIVND (reference sequence). The DNA for the CDR3 is TGTGCCAGTAATCAGGGCGATGAGCAGTACTTC. Its translation: CASNQGDEQYF.

This chain joins TRBV27 and TRBJ1-1; 8 bases align to TRBD1. Germline V gene lookup returns CDR1 MNHEY and CDR2 SMNVEV (reference sequence). Losses at the gene ends were 5 bases for V and 1 base for J; bases not matched to a gene: 9. The CDR3 has 16 amino acids. CDR3 protein: CASSVNRGMSNTEAFF. The CDR3 DNA sequence: TGTGCCAGCAGTGTAAACAGGGGGATGTCGAACACTGAAGCTTTCTTT.

CDR3 nucleotide sequence: TGTGCCAGCAGTGAAGGACTAGCGGAGACCCAGTACTTC. Translation: CASSEGLAETQYF. The rearrangement joins TRBV6-1 to TRBJ2-5, with 8 bases identical to TRBD2. After removal of 1 base from V and 5 bases from J, the junction contained 0 bases not matched to a gene. Germline values: CDR1 MNHNS, CDR2 SASEGT. CDR3 size: 13 residues.

This chain connects TRBV10-3 to TRBJ2-2; the D is unclear. This CDR3 comprises 14 residues. The germline V gene has CDR1 ENHRY and CDR2 SYGVKD. V shed 3 bases and J shed 1 base, with 6 bases lying between them. CDR3 amino acids: CAISEPGNTGELFF. The CDR3 nucleotides are TGTGCCATCAGTGAACCAGGGAACACCGGGGAGCTGTTTTTT.

This rearrangement joins TRBV9 to TRBJ1-6; 10 bases align to TRBD1. The CDR3 is made up of 16 amino acids. The junction had 7 bases not matched to a gene; V was cut back by 2 bases and J by 8 bases. CDR1 is SGDLS and CDR2 is YYNGEE in the germline V gene. CDR3 sequence: CASSVGQGRWDSPLHF. CDR3 DNA sequence: TGTGCCAGCAGCGTGGGACAGGGGAGGTGGGATTCACCCCTCCACTTT.

The V and J genes are TRBV9 and TRBJ2-1, with D unresolved. The CDR3 is 12 residues long. V shed 3 bases and J shed 6 bases, with 7 bases lying between them. Germline V CDR1 and CDR2: SGDLS, YYNGEE. CDR3 nucleotide sequence: TGTGCCAGCAGCGGATACACCAATGAGCAGTTCTTC. This translates into CASSGYTNEQFF.

The genes are TRBV27 and TRBJ2-5, with 11 nucleotides matching TRBD1. The V segment lost 4 bases and the J segment 5 bases; nucleotides outside the gene matches: 3. Germline CDR1 is MNHEY and CDR2 is SMNVEV (reference sequence). The CDR3 extends over 14 amino acids. The CDR3, as DNA: TGTGCCAGCAGTTCGGACAGGGGGCCCGAGACCCAGTACTTC. This sequence encodes CASSSDRGPETQYF.

The J gene is TRBJ1-2, the V gene TRBV29-1; D might be TRBD1 (6 bases). The V gene lost 3 bases and the J gene lost 4 bases, with 24 bases spanning the gap. Germline lookup yields CDR1 SQVTM and CDR2 ANQGSEA. The CDR3 is made up of 17 amino acids. CDR3 bases: TGCAGCGTTGAGGGGCACCGGGACACCCAAGGTACCTATGGCTACACCTTC. Translation gives CSVEGHRDTQGTYGYTF.

The V and J genes are TRBV29-1 and TRBJ1-5; D unresolved. This CDR3 has 15 amino acids. Germline V lookup: CDR1 SQVTM, CDR2 ANQGSEA. Trimming pared 4 bases from V and 2 bases from J, leaving 15 bases between. In DNA form, the CDR3 reads TGCAGCGTTGCCTTCCACCGAGAGGGCAATCAGCCCCAGCATTTT. Its protein is CSVAFHREGNQPQHF.

The chain recombines TRBV6-6 with TRBJ2-2, with 10 bases lining up with TRBD1. After removal of 11 bases from V and 6 bases from J, the junction contained 6 bases not matched to a gene. The germline V gene has CDR1 MNHNY and CDR2 SVGAGI (reference sequence). CDR3 length: 13 residues. CDR3 amino acids: CAARGQGPGELFF. CDR3 sequence (DNA): TGTGCCGCTCGGGGACAGGGGCCCGGGGAGCTGTTTTTT.